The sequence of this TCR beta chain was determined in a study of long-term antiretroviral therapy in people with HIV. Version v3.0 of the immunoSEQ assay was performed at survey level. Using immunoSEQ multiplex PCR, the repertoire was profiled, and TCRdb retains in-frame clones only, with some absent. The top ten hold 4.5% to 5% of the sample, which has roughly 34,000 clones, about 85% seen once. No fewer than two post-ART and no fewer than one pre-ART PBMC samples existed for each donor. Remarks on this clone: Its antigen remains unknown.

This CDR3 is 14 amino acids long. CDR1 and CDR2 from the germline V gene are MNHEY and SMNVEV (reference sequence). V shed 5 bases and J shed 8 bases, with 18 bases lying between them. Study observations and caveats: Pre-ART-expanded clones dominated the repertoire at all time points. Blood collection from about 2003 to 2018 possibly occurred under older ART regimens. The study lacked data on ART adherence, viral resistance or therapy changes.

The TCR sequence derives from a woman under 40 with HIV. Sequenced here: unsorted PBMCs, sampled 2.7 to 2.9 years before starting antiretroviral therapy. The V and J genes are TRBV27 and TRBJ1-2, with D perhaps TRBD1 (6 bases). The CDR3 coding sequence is TGTGCCAGCAGTAACGCGGGGGGCTTTGACGGCTACACCTTC. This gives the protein CASSNAGGFDGYTF.